The 8 T cell receptor beta chains given below trace back to one sample, sequenced in a study of blood T cell repertoires in COVID-19. Method: immunoSEQ multiplex PCR; TCRdb's copy keeps in-frame clones and lacks some. The profile shows 120,000 to 150,000 clones, more than 75% of them singletons. Sample: peripheral blood. The source is a man in his fifties who had recovered from COVID-19.

The J gene is TRBJ2-5, the V gene TRBV15, with TRBD2 matching 10 bases. V lost 3 bases and J lost 4; bases outside the gene matches: 5. CDR3 length: 15 residues. CDR1 LNHNV and CDR2 YYDKDF come from the germline V gene (reference sequence). As DNA, the CDR3 is TGTGCCACCAGCAGGCACTCTAGCGGGGGAGAGACCCAGTACTTC. Translated, it gives CATSRHSSGGETQYF. The whole variable domain, remainder taken from reference TRBV15 and TRBJ2-5, is DAMVIQNPRYQVTQFGKPVTLSCSQTLNHNVMYWYQQKSSQAPKLLFHYYDKDFNNEADTPDNFQSRRPNTSFCFLDIRSPGLGDTAMYLCATSRHSSGGETQYFGPGTRLLVL.

The rearrangement uses TRBV2 and TRBJ2-7, with 7 bases aligning to TRBD1. In germline, CDR1 is SNHLY, CDR2 FYNNEI. The ends lost 6 bases at V and 6 bases at J; junction bases unmatched: 5. This CDR3 region has 12 residues. In nucleotides, the CDR3 is TGTGCCAGCAGATTTTACAGGGGCGAGCAGTACTTC. Translation: CASRFYRGEQYF. Looking up the rest from reference TRBV2 and TRBJ2-7 gives the full variable domain: EPEVTQTPSHQVTQMGQEVILRCVPISNHLYFYWYRQILGQKVEFLVSFYNNEISEKSEIFDDQFSVERPDGSNFTLKIRSTKLEDSAMYFCASRFYRGEQYFGPGTRLTVT.

In its sample, this clone was seen a few times. The chain recombines TRBV5-1 with TRBJ1-2; possible D gene TRBD1, 6 bases. V lost 7 bases, J lost 0 bases, and 25 bases lay in between. Per germline, CDR1 SGHRS and CDR2 YFSETQ. This CDR3 has 18 amino acids. CDR3 coding DNA: TGCGCCAGCGGGTTAGGCACAGGGCATTCCCTCGCTAACTATGGCTACACCTTC. Protein sequence: CASGLGTGHSLANYGYTF. The complete variable domain, with remaining parts taken from reference TRBV5-1 and TRBJ1-2, reads KAGVTQTPRYLIKTRGQQVTLSCSPISGHRSVSWYQQTPGQGLQFLFEYFSETQRNKGNFPGRFSGRQFSNSRSEMNVSTLELGDSALYLCASGLGTGHSLANYGYTFGSGTRLTVV.

This clone occurred once. This chain links TRBV6-5 with TRBJ1-2; weak D call: TRBD1 (5 bases). The CDR3 sequence is 13 residues long. V gave up 7 bases and J gave up 4 bases, with 13 bases separating them. Germline V lookup: CDR1 MNHEY, CDR2 SVGAGI. CDR3 DNA sequence: TGTGCCAGCACCACGGGGGGAATCTATGGCTACACCTTC. Translated, it gives CASTTGGIYGYTF.

The chain uses TRBV6-5 and TRBJ2-1, with TRBD2 as a possible D gene (5 bases). Between the trimmed V and J ends, which lost 2 bases and 5 bases, there was a span of 13 bases. From germline, CDR1 is MNHEY and CDR2 SVGAGI. The CDR3 is 15 residues long. The CDR3 nucleotides are TGTGCCAGCAGTTACGGAGGTTGGATGAACAATGAGCAGTTCTTC. Protein sequence: CASSYGGWMNNEQFF.

This clone was seen just once. J is TRBJ2-1 and V is TRBV29-1; TRBD1 matches 8 bases. CDR1 and CDR2 (germline): SQVTM, ANQGSEA. This CDR3 region has 15 residues. Trimming cost V 3 bases and J 0 bases; bases outside gene matches: 4. CDR3 sequence (DNA): TGCAGCGTTGAGGGACAGGAAAGCTCCTACAATGAGCAGTTCTTC. This sequence encodes CSVEGQESSYNEQFF.

In this sample, this clone turned up a few times. V usage is TRBV5-6 and J usage is TRBJ2-7; 7 bases map to TRBD1. The V gene end was trimmed by 2 bases and the J gene end by 0 bases; junction bases not matched to a gene: 2. CDR3 length equals 14 residues. Germline lookup yields CDR1 SGHDT and CDR2 YYEEEE. The CDR3 nucleotides read TGTGCCAGCAGCTTCGGGACAGCCTCCTACGAGCAGTACTTC. Translating gives CASSFGTASYEQYF.

V gene TRBV29-1 combines with J gene TRBJ1-2; D remains ambiguous. Germline V gene sequence: CDR1 SQVTM, CDR2 ANQGSEA. V shed 0 bases and J shed 5 bases, with 7 bases lying between them. The CDR3 runs 12 residues. In nucleotides, the CDR3 is TGCAGCGTTGAAGACAGGAGGTATGGCTACACCTTC. Translation: CSVEDRRYGYTF.